The 2 T cell receptor beta chains given below trace back to one sample, sequenced in a study of cytomegalovirus exposure and HLA in healthy donors. Assay: immunoSEQ multiplex PCR; the TCRdb copy retains only in-frame clones and omits some. The table lists some 83,000 clones, roughly 95% of them singletons, with 2.5% to 3.5% in the top ten. Material for sequencing was PBMCs. The receptors shown here come from a woman younger than 35 in good health and CMV-seropositive.

The chain joins TRBV29-1 to TRBJ2-1, with 7 nucleotides matching TRBD2. The CDR3 is made up of 15 amino acids. With V trimmed by 8 bases and J by 3 bases, 13 bases remained unmatched. Germline loops: CDR1 SQVTM, CDR2 ANQGSEA. The CDR3: CSLSPASGNYNEQFF. CDR3 nucleotide sequence: TGCAGCCTGAGCCCGGCTAGCGGTAACTACAATGAGCAGTTCTTC.

This clone is a singleton in its sample. This sequence joins TRBV5-6 and TRBJ1-5; TRBD1 aligns across 8 bases. J lost 3 bases, V lost 4 bases, and 6 bases had no gene match. Looked up from germline, CDR1 is SGHDT and CDR2 is YYEEEE. The CDR3 has 15 amino acids. In nucleotides, the CDR3 is TGTGCCAGCAGCACCAGGACAGGGACCAATCAGCCCCAGCATTTT. Translating gives CASSTRTGTNQPQHF.